The rows below give T cell receptor beta chains drawn from one sample of a study of T-cell memory formation after mild COVID-19. TCRdb processed the 5' RACE reads anew with MiXCR; each CDR3 protein has one entry. The sample lists roughly 130,000 distinct CDR3 sequences; about 5.9% were seen once. The sample consisted of PBMCs or a T cell subset sorted from them (not recorded which). The receptor source for this set is an adult woman who had mild COVID-19 (a few samples of this study predate the infection). Cell type and time point are not known. Each CDR3 is given with its conserved first and last residue. A D gene is named only where the DNA matches it firmly. Some rows have no size entry. The others give once, few or many, or a class for an expanded clone.

D,V,size,J,DNA,CDR3
TRBD2,TRBV20-1,few,TRBJ2-3,TGCAGTGCTAGAACGGGAGGGCCCACAGATACGCAGTATTTT,CSARTGGPTDTQYF
-,TRBV5-1,few,TRBJ1-2,TGCGCCAGCAGCTCCGGCAGGGGTGACTATGGCTACACCTTC,CASSSGRGDYGYTF
-,TRBV24-1,few,TRBJ2-5,TGTGCCACCAGTGACCCAACTAGTTCTCAAGAGACCCAGTACTTC,CATSDPTSSQETQYF
-,TRBV6-5,few,TRBJ2-2,TGTGCCAGCATCCGAAGTGGCAGAACCGGGGAGCTGTTTTTT,CASIRSGRTGELFF
-,TRBV12-3/TRBV12-4,few,TRBJ1-1,TGTGCCAGCAGCCTAGAGTCTCCCACTGAAGCTTTCTTT,CASSLESPTEAFF
-,TRBV4-2,-,TRBJ1-4,TGTGCCAGCAGCCTACAGGCCGCAGCTAATGAAAAACTGTTTTTT,CASSLQAAANEKLFF
TRBD2,TRBV9,many,TRBJ2-1,TGTGCCAGCAGCTCACACCGGGGGGGTCAGTTCTTC,CASSSHRGGQFF
-,TRBV12-3/TRBV12-4,-,TRBJ2-2,TGTGCCAGCAGTTTAGTTGGGTCCGCGGTCGGGGAGCTGTTTTTT,CASSLVGSAVGELFF
TRBD1,TRBV15,many,TRBJ2-7,TGTGCCACCAGCAGAGATCAGGGACAGGCGGCCGAGCAGTACTTC,CATSRDQGQAAEQYF
-,TRBV6-2/TRBV6-3,few,TRBJ2-7,TGTGCCAGCAGTTACTTAGGGGCAGGGGTCTACGAGCAGTACTTC,CASSYLGAGVYEQYF
-,TRBV7-9,-,TRBJ2-5,TGTGCCAGCAGCTCCAGTGTCCTCGGGGTTTGGTACTTC,CASSSSVLGVWYF
-,TRBV24-1,many,TRBJ2-1,TGTGCCACCAGTGATGGTCTCTACAATGAGCAGTTCTTC,CATSDGLYNEQFF
TRBD1,TRBV4-2,many,TRBJ1-1,TGTGCCAGCAGACCCCGGGACAGGTTCACTGAAGCTTTCTTT,CASRPRDRFTEAFF
TRBD1,TRBV2,-,TRBJ2-1,TGTGCCAGCAAGAGGGACAGGAACAATGAGCAGTTCTTC,CASKRDRNNEQFF
-,TRBV28,-,TRBJ2-4,TGTGCCAGCAGTTTGGGGCCCCGAGGCCCCACAAACATTCAGTACTTC,CASSLGPRGPTNIQYF
TRBD1,TRBV7-9,many,TRBJ2-2,TGTGCCAGCAAAATTCCCGGGACAGGGATCACCGGGGAGCTGTTTTTT,CASKIPGTGITGELFF
TRBD1,TRBV9,-,TRBJ2-5,TGTGCCAGCAGCGTCCAGGGGGCCCAAGAGACCCAGTACTTC,CASSVQGAQETQYF
TRBD1,TRBV11-2,few,TRBJ1-6,TGTGCCAGCAGCTTAGATGGGACAGGGAATTCACCCCTCCACTTT,CASSLDGTGNSPLHF
-,TRBV27,-,TRBJ2-1,TGTGCCAGCAGCGCTCCGGGCCCTTTCCCCAATGAGCAGTTCTTC,CASSAPGPFPNEQFF
-,TRBV5-1,-,TRBJ2-7,TGCGCCAGCACCGCATCGAGGAGCTCCTACGAGCAGTACTTC,CASTASRSSYEQYF
TRBD2,TRBV6-6,once,TRBJ2-3,TGTGCCAGCAGTTACTCGCCAGGGCTAGCGGGAGCAGATACGCAGTATTTT,CASSYSPGLAGADTQYF
-,TRBV24-1,few,TRBJ2-3,TGTGCCACCAGTGATGGAGTGGGGGGCACAGATACGCAGTATTTT,CATSDGVGGTDTQYF
TRBD1,TRBV3-1,-,TRBJ2-1,TGTGCCAGCAGCTCACCGGGGACAGGGGCGAATTACAATGAGCAGTTCTTC,CASSSPGTGANYNEQFF
TRBD1,TRBV18,few,TRBJ2-7,TGTGCCAGCTCACCGACAGGGGTTGACCTTACGAAGCAGTACTTC,CASSPTGVDLTKQYF
-,TRBV12-3/TRBV12-4,many,TRBJ1-5,TGTGCCAGCAGTTTGACGGGCAATCAGCCCCAGCATTTT,CASSLTGNQPQHF
TRBD2,TRBV6-2/TRBV6-3,-,TRBJ2-3,TGTGCCAGCAGTCGACTAGCGGGGCGCACAGATACGCAGTATTTT,CASSRLAGRTDTQYF
-,TRBV20-1,few,TRBJ1-1,TGCAGTGCTAGAGATGATGAGGCTGAAGCTTTCTTT,CSARDDEAEAFF
TRBD1,TRBV6-2/TRBV6-3,many,TRBJ2-7,TGTGCCAGTGGGACAGGGTTTGAGCAGTACTTC,CASGTGFEQYF
-,TRBV20-1,few,TRBJ1-2,TGCAGTGCTAGGCCGGGCCCCTATGGCTACACCTTC,CSARPGPYGYTF
-,TRBV11-2,many,TRBJ1-1,TGTGCCAGCAGCTCATCGTGGAGGAGTGAAGCTTTCTTT,CASSSSWRSEAFF
TRBD1,TRBV7-3,-,TRBJ2-5,TGTGCCAGCAGCTTAGGGTTCCAGGACAGGGTGTACTTC,CASSLGFQDRVYF
-,TRBV18,few,TRBJ2-1,TGTGCCAGCTCGATCGTCTCCTACAATGAGCAGTTCTTC,CASSIVSYNEQFF
-,TRBV5-1,-,TRBJ2-3,TGCGCCAGCAGCTTAGGGGGGGGAACCACAGATATGCAGTATTTT,CASSLGGGTTDMQYF
TRBD2,TRBV5-1,many,TRBJ2-3,TGCGCCAGCAGCTATAGCGGGAGGACAACAGATACGCAGTATTTT,CASSYSGRTTDTQYF
TRBD2,TRBV15,-,TRBJ2-7,TGTGCCACCAGCAGAGAGCGGACTAGCGGGACGGGTGGTTACGAGCAGTACTTC,CATSRERTSGTGGYEQYF